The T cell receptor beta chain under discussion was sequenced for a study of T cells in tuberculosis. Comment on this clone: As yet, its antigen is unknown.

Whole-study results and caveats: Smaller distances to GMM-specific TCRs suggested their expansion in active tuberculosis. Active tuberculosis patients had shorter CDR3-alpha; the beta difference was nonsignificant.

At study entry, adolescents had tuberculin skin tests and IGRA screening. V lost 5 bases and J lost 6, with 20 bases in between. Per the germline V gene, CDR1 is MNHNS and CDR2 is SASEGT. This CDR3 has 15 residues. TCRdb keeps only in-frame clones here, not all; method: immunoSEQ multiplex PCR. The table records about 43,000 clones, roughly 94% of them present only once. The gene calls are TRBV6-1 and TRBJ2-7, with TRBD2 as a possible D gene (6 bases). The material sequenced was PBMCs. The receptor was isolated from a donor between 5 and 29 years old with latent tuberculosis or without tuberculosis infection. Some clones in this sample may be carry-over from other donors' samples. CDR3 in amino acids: CASSQYRQEGAEQYF. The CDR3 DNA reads TGTGCCAGCAGTCAATACAGGCAGGAGGGCGCCGAGCAGTACTTC.